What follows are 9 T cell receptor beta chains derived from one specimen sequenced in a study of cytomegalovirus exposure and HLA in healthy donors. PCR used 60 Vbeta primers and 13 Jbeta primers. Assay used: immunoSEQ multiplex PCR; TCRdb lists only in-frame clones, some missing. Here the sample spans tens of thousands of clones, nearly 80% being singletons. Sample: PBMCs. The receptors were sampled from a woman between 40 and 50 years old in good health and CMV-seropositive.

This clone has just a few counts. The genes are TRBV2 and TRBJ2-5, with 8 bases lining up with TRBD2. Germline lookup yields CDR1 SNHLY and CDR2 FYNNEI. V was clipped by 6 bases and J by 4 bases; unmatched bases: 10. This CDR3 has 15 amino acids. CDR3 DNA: TGTGCCAGCAGCTCCCAAGCGGGAGTAGGAGAGACCCAGTACTTC. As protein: CASSSQAGVGETQYF.

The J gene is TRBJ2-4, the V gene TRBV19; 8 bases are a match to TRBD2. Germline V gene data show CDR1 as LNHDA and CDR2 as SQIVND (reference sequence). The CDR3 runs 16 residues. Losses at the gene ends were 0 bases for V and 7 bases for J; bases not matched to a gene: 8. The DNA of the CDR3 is TGTGCCAGTAGTATAGATCTTTTGGCTAGCGGGAACATTCAGTACTTC. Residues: CASSIDLLASGNIQYF.

The CDR3 reads CASSPRGAGVVDTQYF. For the CDR3, the DNA is TGTGCCAGTAGTCCCCGGGGAGCGGGAGTGGTAGATACGCAGTATTTT. The J gene is TRBJ2-3, the V gene TRBV19; TRBD2 matches 8 bases. V gave up 5 bases and J gave up 5 bases; unmatched junction bases: 12. The CDR3 runs to 16 residues. Germline lookup yields CDR1 LNHDA and CDR2 SQIVND (reference sequence).

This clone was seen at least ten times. The chain's CDR3 is CASSEQGKTGNTIYF. DNA of the CDR3: TGCGCCAGCAGCGAACAGGGGAAAACTGGAAACACCATATATTTT. The chain is built from TRBV4-3 and TRBJ1-3, with 7 positions matching TRBD1. Per the germline V gene, CDR1 is LGHNA and CDR2 is YSLEER. This CDR3 comprises 15 residues. V trimming: 5 bases; J trimming: 2 bases; junction bases outside the gene matches: 6.

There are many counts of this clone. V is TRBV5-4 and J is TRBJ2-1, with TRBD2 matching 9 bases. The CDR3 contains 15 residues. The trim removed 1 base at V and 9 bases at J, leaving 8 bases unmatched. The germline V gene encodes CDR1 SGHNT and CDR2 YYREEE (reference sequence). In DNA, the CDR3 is TGTGCCAGCAGCTTGAGATTAGCGGGAGTTCGTGAGCAGTTCTTC. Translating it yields CASSLRLAGVREQFF.

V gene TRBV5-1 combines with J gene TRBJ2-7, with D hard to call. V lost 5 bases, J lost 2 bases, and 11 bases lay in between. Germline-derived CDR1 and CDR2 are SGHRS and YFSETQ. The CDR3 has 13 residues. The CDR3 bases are TGCGCCAGCAGATCCGGGTCCACCTACGAGCAGTACTTC. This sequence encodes CASRSGSTYEQYF.

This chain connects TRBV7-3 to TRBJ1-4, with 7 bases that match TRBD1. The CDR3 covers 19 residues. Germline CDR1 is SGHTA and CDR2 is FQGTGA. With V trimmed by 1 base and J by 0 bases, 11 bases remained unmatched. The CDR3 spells CASSLRSTGFSSTNEKLFF. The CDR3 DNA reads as TGTGCCAGCAGCTTAAGATCGACAGGGTTTTCGTCAACTAATGAAAAACTGTTTTTT.

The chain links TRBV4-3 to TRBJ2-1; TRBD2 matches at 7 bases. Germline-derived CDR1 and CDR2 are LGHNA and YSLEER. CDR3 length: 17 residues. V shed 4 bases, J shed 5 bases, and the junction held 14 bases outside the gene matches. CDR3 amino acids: CASSRQLLAEGNNEQFF. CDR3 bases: TGCGCCAGCAGCCGGCAACTTCTAGCGGAGGGTAACAATGAGCAGTTCTTC.

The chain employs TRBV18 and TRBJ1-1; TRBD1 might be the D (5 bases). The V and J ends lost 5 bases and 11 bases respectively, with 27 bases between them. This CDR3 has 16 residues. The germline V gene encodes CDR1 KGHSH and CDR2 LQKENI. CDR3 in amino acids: CASSAYASRGRMEAFF. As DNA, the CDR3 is TGTGCCAGCTCAGCATACGCTTCCCGGGGGAGAATGGAGGCTTTCTTT.